Sequencing of this T cell receptor (beta chain) was carried out in a study of technical replicates of blood from a few donors. This clone was picked up a small number of times. The germline V gene has CDR1 LNHDA and CDR2 SQIVND (reference sequence). The CDR3 loop spans 15 amino acids. V lost 7 bases and J 0 bases, leaving 13 bases between the germline ends. Profiled with immunoSEQ multiplex PCR; TCRdb holds only in-frame clones, not every one. Among approximately 78,000 clones listed, around 90% were seen once. This receptor was obtained from a human donor in good health. The chain joins TRBV19 to TRBJ1-5, with no clear D. The specimen sequenced was T cells isolated from PBMCs. The CDR3 loop reads CASTDEGYSNQPQHF. The CDR3 DNA reads as TGTGCCAGTACTGACGAGGGTTATAGCAATCAGCCCCAGCATTTT. Full variable domain (outside the CDR3, taken from reference TRBV19 and TRBJ1-5): DGGITQSPKYLFRKEGQNVTLSCEQNLNHDAMYWYRQDPGQGLRLIYYSQIVNDFQKGDIAEGYSVSREKKESFPLTVTSAQKNPTAFYLCASTDEGYSNQPQHFGDGTRLSIL.